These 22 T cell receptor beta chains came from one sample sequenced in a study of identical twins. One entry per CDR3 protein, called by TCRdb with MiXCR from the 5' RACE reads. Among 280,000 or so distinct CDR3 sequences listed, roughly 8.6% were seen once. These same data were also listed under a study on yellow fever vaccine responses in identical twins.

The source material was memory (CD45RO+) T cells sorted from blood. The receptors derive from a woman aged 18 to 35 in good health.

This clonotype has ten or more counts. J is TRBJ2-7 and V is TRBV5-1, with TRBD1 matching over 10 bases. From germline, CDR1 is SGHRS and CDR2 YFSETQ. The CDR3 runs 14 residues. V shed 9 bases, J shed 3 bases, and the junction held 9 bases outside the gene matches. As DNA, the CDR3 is TGCGCCACCAAGGTGGGACAGGGGTACTACGAGCAGTACTTC. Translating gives CATKVGQGYYEQYF.

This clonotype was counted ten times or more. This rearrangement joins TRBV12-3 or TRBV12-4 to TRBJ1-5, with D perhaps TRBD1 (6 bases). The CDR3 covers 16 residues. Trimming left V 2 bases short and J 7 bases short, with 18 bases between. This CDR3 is CASSLWVGRGDQPQHF. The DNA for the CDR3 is TGTGCCAGCAGTTTATGGGTGGGCAGGGGAGACCAGCCCCAGCATTTT.

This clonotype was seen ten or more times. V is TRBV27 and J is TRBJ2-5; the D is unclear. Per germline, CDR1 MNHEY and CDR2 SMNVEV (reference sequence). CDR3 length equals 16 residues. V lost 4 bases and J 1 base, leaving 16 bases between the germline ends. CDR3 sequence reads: CASSSQNQKLQETQYF. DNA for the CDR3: TGTGCCAGCAGTTCCCAAAACCAAAAACTCCAAGAGACCCAGTACTTC.

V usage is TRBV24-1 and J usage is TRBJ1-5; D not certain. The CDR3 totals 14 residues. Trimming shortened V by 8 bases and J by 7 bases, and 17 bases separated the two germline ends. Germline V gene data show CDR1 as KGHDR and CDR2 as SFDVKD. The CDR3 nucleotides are TGTGCCACCAACCTCGATTCGGGGAGGCAGCCCCAGCATTTT. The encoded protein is CATNLDSGRQPQHF.

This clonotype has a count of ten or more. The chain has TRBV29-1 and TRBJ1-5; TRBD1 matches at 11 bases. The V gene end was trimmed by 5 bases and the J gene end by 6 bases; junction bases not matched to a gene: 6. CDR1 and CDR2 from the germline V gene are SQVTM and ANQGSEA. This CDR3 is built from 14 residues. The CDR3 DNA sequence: TGCAGCGTTCAATCCGGGACAGGGGGTCAGCCCCAGCATTTT. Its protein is CSVQSGTGGQPQHF.

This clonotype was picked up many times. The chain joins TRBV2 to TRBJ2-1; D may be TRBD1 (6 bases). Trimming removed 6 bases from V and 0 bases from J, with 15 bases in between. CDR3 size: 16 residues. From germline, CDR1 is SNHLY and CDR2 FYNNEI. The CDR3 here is CASSARGPISYNEQFF. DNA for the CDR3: TGTGCCAGCAGCGCCAGGGGACCCATCTCCTACAATGAGCAGTTCTTC.

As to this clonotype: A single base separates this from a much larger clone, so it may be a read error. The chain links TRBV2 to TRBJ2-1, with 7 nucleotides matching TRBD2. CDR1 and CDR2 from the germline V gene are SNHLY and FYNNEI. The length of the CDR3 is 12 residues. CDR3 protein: CASTREGGSTLF. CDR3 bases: TGTGCCAGCACCAGGGAGGGAGGGAGCACCCTCTTC. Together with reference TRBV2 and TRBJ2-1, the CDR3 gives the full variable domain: EPEVTQTPSHQVTQMGQEVILRCVPISNHLYFYWYRQILGQKVEFLVSFYNNEISEKSEIFDDQFSVERPDGSNFTLKIRSTKLEDSAMYFCASTREGGSTLFGPGTRLTVL.

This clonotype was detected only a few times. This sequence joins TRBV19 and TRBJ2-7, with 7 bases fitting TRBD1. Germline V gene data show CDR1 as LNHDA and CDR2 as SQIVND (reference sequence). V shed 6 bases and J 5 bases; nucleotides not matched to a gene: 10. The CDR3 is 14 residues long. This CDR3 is CASSDLDRVHEQYF. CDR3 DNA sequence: TGTGCCAGTAGCGATTTAGACAGGGTCCACGAGCAGTACTTC.

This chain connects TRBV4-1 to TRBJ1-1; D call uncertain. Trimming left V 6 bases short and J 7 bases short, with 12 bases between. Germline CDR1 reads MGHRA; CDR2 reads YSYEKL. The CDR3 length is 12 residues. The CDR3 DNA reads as TGCGCCAGCAGAAAGGGTGTGGGTGAAGCTTTCTTT. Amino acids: CASRKGVGEAFF.

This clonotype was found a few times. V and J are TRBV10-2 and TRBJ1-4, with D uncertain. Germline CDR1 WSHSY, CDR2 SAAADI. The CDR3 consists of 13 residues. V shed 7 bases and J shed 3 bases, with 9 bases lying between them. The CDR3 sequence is CASTSGPNEKLFF. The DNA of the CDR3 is TGCGCCAGCACCTCGGGCCCTAATGAAAAACTGTTTTTT.

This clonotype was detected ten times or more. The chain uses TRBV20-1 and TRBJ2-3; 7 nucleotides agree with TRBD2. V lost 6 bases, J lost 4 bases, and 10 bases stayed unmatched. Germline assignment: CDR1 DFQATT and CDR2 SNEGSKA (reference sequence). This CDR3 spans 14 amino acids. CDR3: CSAGSGSGADTQYF. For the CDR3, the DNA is TGCAGTGCCGGTAGCGGGTCAGGTGCAGATACGCAGTATTTT.

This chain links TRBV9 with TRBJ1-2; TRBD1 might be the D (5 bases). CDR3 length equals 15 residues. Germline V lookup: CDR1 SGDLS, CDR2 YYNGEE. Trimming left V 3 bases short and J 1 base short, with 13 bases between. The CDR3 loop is CASSALGADNYGYTF. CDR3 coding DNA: TGTGCCAGCAGCGCCCTAGGGGCAGATAACTATGGCTACACCTTC.

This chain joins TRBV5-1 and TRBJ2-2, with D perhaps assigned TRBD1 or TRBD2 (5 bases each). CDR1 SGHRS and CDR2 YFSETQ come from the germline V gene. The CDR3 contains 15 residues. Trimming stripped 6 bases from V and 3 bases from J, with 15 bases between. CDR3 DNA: TGCGCCAGCAATCGTTGGGGGAGTGACACCGGGGAGCTGTTTTTT. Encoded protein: CASNRWGSDTGELFF.

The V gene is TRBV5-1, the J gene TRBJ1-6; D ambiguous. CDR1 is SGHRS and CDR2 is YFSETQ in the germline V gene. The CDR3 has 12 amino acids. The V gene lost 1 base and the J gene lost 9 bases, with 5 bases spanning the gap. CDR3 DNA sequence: TGCGCCAGCAGCTTGTTCAGTTCACCCCTCCACTTT. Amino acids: CASSLFSSPLHF.

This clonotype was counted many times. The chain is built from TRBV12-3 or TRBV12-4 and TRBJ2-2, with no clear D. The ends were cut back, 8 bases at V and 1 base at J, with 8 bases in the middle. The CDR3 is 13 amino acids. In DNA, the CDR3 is TGTGCCAGCGTTGCGCAGAACACCGGGGAGCTGTTTTTT. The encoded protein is CASVAQNTGELFF.

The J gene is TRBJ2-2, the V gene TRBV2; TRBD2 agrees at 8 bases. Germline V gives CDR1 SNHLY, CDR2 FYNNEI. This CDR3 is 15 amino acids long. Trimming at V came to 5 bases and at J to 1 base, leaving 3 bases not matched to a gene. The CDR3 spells CASSPAGVNTGELFF. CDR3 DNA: TGTGCCAGCAGTCCAGCGGGAGTGAACACCGGGGAGCTGTTTTTT. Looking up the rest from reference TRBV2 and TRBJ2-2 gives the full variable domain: EPEVTQTPSHQVTQMGQEVILRCVPISNHLYFYWYRQILGQKVEFLVSFYNNEISEKSEIFDDQFSVERPDGSNFTLKIRSTKLEDSAMYFCASSPAGVNTGELFFGEGSRLTVL.

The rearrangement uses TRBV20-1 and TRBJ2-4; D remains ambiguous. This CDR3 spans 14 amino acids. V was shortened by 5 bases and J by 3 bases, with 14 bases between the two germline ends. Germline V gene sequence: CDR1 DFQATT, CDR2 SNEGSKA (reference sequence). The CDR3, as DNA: TGCAGTGCTCCGACGGTAGCAGGCAAAAACATTCAGTACTTC. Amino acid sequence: CSAPTVAGKNIQYF.

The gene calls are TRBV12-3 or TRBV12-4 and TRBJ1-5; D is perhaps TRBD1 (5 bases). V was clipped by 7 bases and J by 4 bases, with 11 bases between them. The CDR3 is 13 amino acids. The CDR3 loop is CASTMGPNQPQHF. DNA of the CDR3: TGTGCCAGCACTATGGGACCGAATCAGCCCCAGCATTTT.

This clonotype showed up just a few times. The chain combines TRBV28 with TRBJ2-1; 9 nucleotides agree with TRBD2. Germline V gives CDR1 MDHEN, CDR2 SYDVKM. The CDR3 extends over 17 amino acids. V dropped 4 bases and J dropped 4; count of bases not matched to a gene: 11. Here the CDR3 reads CASSSLLTSGSYNEQFF. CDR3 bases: TGTGCCAGCAGTTCGCTCCTTACTAGCGGGTCATACAATGAGCAGTTCTTC.

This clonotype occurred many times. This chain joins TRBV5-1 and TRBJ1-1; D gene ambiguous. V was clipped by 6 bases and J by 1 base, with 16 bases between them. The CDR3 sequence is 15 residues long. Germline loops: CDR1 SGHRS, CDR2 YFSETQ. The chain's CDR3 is CASKVDLAENTEAFF. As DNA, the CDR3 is TGCGCCAGCAAGGTAGACCTTGCGGAGAACACTGAAGCTTTCTTT.

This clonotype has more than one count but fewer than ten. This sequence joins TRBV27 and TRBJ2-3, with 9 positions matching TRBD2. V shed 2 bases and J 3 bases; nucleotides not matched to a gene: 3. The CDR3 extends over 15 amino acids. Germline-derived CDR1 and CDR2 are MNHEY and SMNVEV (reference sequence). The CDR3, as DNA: TGTGCCAGCAGTTTACGCGGGAGGGTGACAGATACGCAGTATTTT. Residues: CASSLRGRVTDTQYF.

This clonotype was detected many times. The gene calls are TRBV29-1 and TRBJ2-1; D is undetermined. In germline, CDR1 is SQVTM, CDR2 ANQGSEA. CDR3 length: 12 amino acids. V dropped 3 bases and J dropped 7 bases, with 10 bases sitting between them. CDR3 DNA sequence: TGCAGCGTTGACTTGAGTATTAATGAGCAGTTCTTC. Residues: CSVDLSINEQFF.